A single sample gave rise to the 21 T cell receptor beta chains below, sequenced in a study of blood T cells in healthy people across ages. A second PCR, run for about 6 to 11 cycles, used a sample-barcoded 5' primer plus a J-beta primer mix. TCRdb reprocessed the 5' RACE reads with MiXCR, giving one entry per CDR3 protein. The sample contains approximately 830,000 distinct CDR3 sequences, approximately 67% of which appear only once. The sequenced sample consisted of blood. The receptor set was obtained from a man younger than 45 in good health.

DNA of the CDR3: TGTGCCAGCAGCCCCGTCAGCCAGAACACTGAAGCTTTCTTT. Protein product: CASSPVSQNTEAFF. This rearrangement joins TRBV7-2 to TRBJ1-1; D call uncertain. The CDR3 consists of 14 residues. The V and J ends lost 5 bases and 1 base respectively, with 11 bases between them. The germline V gene encodes CDR1 SGHTA and CDR2 FQGNSA. Combining the CDR3 with reference TRBV7-2 and TRBJ1-1 gives the whole variable domain GAGVSQSPSNKVTEKGKDVELRCDPISGHTALYWYRQSLGQGLEFLIYFQGNSAPDKSGLPSDRFSAERTGGSVSTLTIQRTQQEDSAVYLCASSPVSQNTEAFFGQGTRLTVV.

The chain links TRBV3-1 to TRBJ2-7; 7 bases align to TRBD2. The DNA end is a closer match to TRBJ2-5, so the J assignment may be wrong. CDR1 and CDR2 from the germline V gene are LGHDT and YNNKEL (reference sequence). CDR3 length: 15 residues. The CDR3 region has the DNA TGTGCCAGCAGCCAACAAGCGGGGAAGGGGGAGACCCAGTACTTC. As protein: CASSQQAGKGETQYF.

V usage is TRBV6-1 and J usage is TRBJ1-5; D not certain. This CDR3 has 14 amino acids. Trimming removed 4 bases from V and 0 bases from J, with 7 bases in between. CDR1 MNHNS and CDR2 SASEGT come from the germline V gene. CDR3 in DNA: TGTGCCAGCAGTGTCCGGCTTAGCAATCAGCCCCAGCATTTT. As protein: CASSVRLSNQPQHF.

On this clonotype itself: The junction departs from germline at one end; a sequencing error may be responsible. V and J are TRBV20-1 and TRBJ2-3, with 13 bases fitting TRBD2. CDR1 DFQATT and CDR2 SNEGSKA come from the germline V gene (reference sequence). The CDR3 loop spans 15 amino acids. CDR3 bases: TGCAGTGCTAGTAGGACTAGCGGGGGCACGGATACGCAGTATTTT. Translation gives CSASRTSGGTDTQYF.

This clonotype was found a few times. This chain links TRBV6-2 or TRBV6-3 with TRBJ1-2; no definite D call. Germline loops: CDR1 MNHEY, CDR2 SVGEGT. V lost 2 bases and J lost 8, with 12 bases in between. CDR3 size: 13 residues. The CDR3 sequence: CASSYVGDGGYTF. The CDR3 DNA reads TGTGCCAGCAGTTACGTAGGAGACGGAGGCTACACCTTC.

The J gene is TRBJ2-1, the V gene TRBV6-2 or TRBV6-3, with D possibly being TRBD1 (6 bases). Trimming shortened V by 4 bases and J by 2 bases, and 12 bases separated the two germline ends. Germline CDR1 reads MNHEY; CDR2 reads SVGEGT. CDR3 length: 15 residues. As DNA, the CDR3 is TGTGCCAGCAGTTCTAGACAGGTGGCCTACAATGAGCAGTTCTTC. This translates into CASSSRQVAYNEQFF.

There are a few counts of this clonotype. V and J are TRBV7-2 and TRBJ2-5, with D tentatively TRBD2 (6 bases). Germline lookup yields CDR1 SGHTA and CDR2 FQGNSA. The CDR3 runs to 15 residues. The V gene lost 6 bases and the J gene lost 5 bases, with 19 bases spanning the gap. The CDR3 coding sequence is TGTGCCAGCAGTTCGGGGGAAAGGGCTCGGGAGACCCAGTACTTC. Amino acid sequence: CASSSGERARETQYF.

The J gene is TRBJ2-1, the V gene TRBV2, with a weak D call TRBD2 (7 bases). From germline, CDR1 is SNHLY and CDR2 FYNNEI. This CDR3 is built from 16 residues. Trimming cost V 6 bases and J 8 bases, with 23 bases left between them. The CDR3 is CASRAPEGGPGDEQFF. The DNA for the CDR3 is TGTGCCAGCAGGGCCCCGGAGGGGGGGCCTGGGGATGAGCAGTTCTTC.

The genes are TRBV9 and TRBJ2-6; D may be TRBD1 (6 bases). The germline V and J ends were trimmed by 3 bases and 4 bases, with 14 bases remaining between them. CDR3 length: 16 amino acids. Germline loops: CDR1 SGDLS, CDR2 YYNGEE. CDR3 sequence reads: CASSAQGTGGANVLTF. CDR3 DNA sequence: TGTGCCAGCAGCGCACAGGGTACTGGAGGGGCCAACGTCCTGACTTTC.

About this clonotype itself: A read error may explain this, as a much larger clone is one base away. The rearrangement links TRBV5-5 to TRBJ1-4, with 7 bases identical to TRBD1. The V gene's germline CDR1 is SGHKS and CDR2 YYEKEE (reference sequence). The CDR3 has 15 amino acids. J lost 6 bases, V lost 4 bases, and 9 bases had no gene match. The CDR3 region is CASSAMGTEDEKLFF. Here the CDR3 DNA reads TGTGCCAGCAGCGCAATGGGGACAGAGGATGAAAAACTGTTTTTT.

The rearrangement uses TRBV7-2 and TRBJ2-3, with TRBD2 matching over 10 bases. CDR1 and CDR2 (germline): SGHTA, FQGNSA. The CDR3 totals 16 residues. The V and J ends lost 0 bases and 2 bases, in that order; junction bases with no gene match: 2. CDR3 sequence: CASSLALAGVTDTQYF. In nucleotides, the CDR3 is TGTGCCAGCAGCTTAGCCCTAGCGGGGGTCACAGATACGCAGTATTTT.

A few counts support this clonotype. The genes are TRBV7-2 and TRBJ2-5; maybe TRBD2 (6 bases). V shed 3 bases and J shed 7 bases, with 12 bases lying between them. The CDR3 covers 13 residues. Germline CDR1 reads SGHTA; CDR2 reads FQGNSA. The CDR3 DNA follows: TGTGCCAGCAGCTTTAAGGGGACTGGGACCCAGTACTTC. This translates into CASSFKGTGTQYF.

The rearrangement joins TRBV4-3 to TRBJ2-5; TRBD2 matches at 7 bases. CDR1 is LGHNA and CDR2 is YSLEER in the germline V gene. This CDR3 is 15 amino acids long. Germline trimming cut 0 bases from V and 5 bases from J; bases unmatched to any gene: 6. CDR3 loop: CASSQDGGGPETQYF. CDR3 sequence (DNA): TGCGCCAGCAGCCAAGATGGGGGGGGTCCGGAGACCCAGTACTTC.

This sequence joins TRBV29-1 and TRBJ1-3; no clear D. CDR3 size: 12 residues. Between the trimmed V and J ends, which lost 3 bases and 8 bases, there was a span of 11 bases. In germline, CDR1 is SQVTM, CDR2 ANQGSEA. Written as DNA, the CDR3 is TGCAGCGTTGAGGGAACGAGTGACACCATATATTTT. Its translation is CSVEGTSDTIYF.

This clonotype was picked up many times. The chain uses TRBV29-1 and TRBJ2-3; D is uncertain. Germline values: CDR1 SQVTM, CDR2 ANQGSEA. This CDR3 spans 14 amino acids. V gave up 6 bases and J gave up 2 bases, with 15 bases separating them. The CDR3 is CSVGTQLYTDTQYF. The CDR3 region has the DNA TGCAGCGTCGGCACCCAGTTATACACAGATACGCAGTATTTT.

This clonotype showed up just a few times. The chain is built from TRBV4-3 and TRBJ1-2, with 7 bases matching TRBD1. The J segment lost 7 bases and the V segment lost 3 bases, leaving 8 bases of the junction unmatched. The germline V gene encodes CDR1 LGHNA and CDR2 YSLEER. The CDR3 consists of 14 residues. CDR3 region: CASSHPDRLRGYTF. Here the CDR3 DNA reads TGCGCCAGCAGCCACCCGGACAGGCTACGTGGCTACACCTTC.

This chain uses TRBV7-6 with TRBJ2-5; D uncertain. CDR3 length: 15 amino acids. V shed 5 bases and J shed 1 base, with 14 bases lying between them. CDR1 SGHVS and CDR2 FNYEAQ come from the germline V gene. This CDR3 is CASSPSGLRQETQYF. The DNA for the CDR3 is TGTGCCAGCAGCCCCTCAGGTCTGCGCCAAGAGACCCAGTACTTC.

V usage is TRBV7-8 and J usage is TRBJ2-1; maybe TRBD2 (5 bases). Looked up from germline, CDR1 is SGHVS and CDR2 is FQNEAQ. Trimming shortened V by 5 bases and J by 10 bases, and 15 bases separated the two germline ends. The CDR3 sequence is 13 residues long. CDR3 DNA: TGTGCCAGCAGCCCTGCCGAGGGTCCCGAGCAGTTCTTC. It yields the protein CASSPAEGPEQFF.

This clonotype was detected ten times or more. V usage is TRBV20-1 and J usage is TRBJ2-1; 12 bases fit TRBD2. The CDR3 is 16 residues long. The V gene's germline CDR1 is DFQATT and CDR2 SNEGSKA (reference sequence). Trimming took 5 bases from V and 3 from J; bases not matched to a gene: 8. CDR3 amino acids: CSARLAGGKNYNEQFF. DNA of the CDR3: TGCAGTGCTCGGCTAGCGGGGGGGAAGAACTACAATGAGCAGTTCTTC.

This clonotype has just a few counts. The genes are TRBV4-2 and TRBJ2-7, with D tentatively TRBD2 (6 bases). The CDR3 is 13 residues long. CDR1 is LGHNA and CDR2 is YNFKEQ in the germline V gene. V lost 6 bases to trimming and J lost 1 base, with 10 bases between them. CDR3 residues: CASRGLASYEQYF. The CDR3, as DNA: TGTGCCAGCAGGGGACTCGCATCCTACGAGCAGTACTTC.

CDR3 amino acids: CASSPGSSNYEQYF. CDR3 nucleotides: TGTGCCAGCAGTCCGGGGTCCTCGAACTACGAGCAGTACTTC. The rearrangement joins TRBV2 to TRBJ2-7, with a tentative D call TRBD2 (5 bases). The CDR3 is 14 residues long. The germline gives CDR1 SNHLY, CDR2 FYNNEI. Trimming cost V 5 bases and J 3 bases, with 14 bases left between them.